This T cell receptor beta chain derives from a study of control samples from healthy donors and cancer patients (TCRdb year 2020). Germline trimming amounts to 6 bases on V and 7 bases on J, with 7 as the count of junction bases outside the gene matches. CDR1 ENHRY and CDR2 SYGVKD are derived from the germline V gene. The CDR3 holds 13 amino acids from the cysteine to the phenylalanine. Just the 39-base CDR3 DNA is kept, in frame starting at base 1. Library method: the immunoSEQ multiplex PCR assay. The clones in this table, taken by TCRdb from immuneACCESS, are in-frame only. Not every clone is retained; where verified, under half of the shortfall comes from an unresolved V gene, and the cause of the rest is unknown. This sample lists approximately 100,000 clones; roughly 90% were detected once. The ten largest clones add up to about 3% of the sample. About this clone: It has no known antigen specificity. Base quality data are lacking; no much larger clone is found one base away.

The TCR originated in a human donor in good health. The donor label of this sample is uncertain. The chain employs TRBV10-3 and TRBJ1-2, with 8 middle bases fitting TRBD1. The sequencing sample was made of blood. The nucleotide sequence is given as TGTGCCATCAGCATGGACAGGGAGAGTGGCTACACCTTC. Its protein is CAISMDRESGYTF.